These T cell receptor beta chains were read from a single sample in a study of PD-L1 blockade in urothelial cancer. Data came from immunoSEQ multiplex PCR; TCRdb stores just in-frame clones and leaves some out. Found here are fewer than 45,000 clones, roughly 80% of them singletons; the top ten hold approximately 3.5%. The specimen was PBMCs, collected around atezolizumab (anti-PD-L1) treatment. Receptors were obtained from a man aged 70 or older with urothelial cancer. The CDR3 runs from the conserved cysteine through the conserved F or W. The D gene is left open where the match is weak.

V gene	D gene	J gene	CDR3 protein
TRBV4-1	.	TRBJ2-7	CASSQADEQYF
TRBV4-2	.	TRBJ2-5	CASSQRTSETQYF
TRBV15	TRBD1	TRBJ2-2	CATSRSPGQGARGNTGELFF
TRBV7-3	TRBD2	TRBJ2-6	CATAAAGGTGANVLTF
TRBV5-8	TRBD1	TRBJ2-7	CASRTGLVSYEQYF
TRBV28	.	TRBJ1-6	CASSFRRGLENSPLHF
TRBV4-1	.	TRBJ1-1	CASSQATATRNTEAFF
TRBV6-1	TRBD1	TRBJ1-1	CASSETGGGTEAFF
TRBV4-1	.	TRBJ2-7	CASSQDRVGQNFYEQYF
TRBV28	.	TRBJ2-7	CASSLEGTSYEQYF
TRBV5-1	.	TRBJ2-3	CASAREPGTDTQYF
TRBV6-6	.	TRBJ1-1	CASSYLGRDMNTEAFF
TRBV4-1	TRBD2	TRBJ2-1	CASSQDLSGGRNEQFF
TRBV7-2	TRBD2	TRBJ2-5	CATARSSGGAQETQYF
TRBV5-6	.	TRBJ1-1	CASSIGGGRRMNTEAFF
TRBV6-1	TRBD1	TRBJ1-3	CASSDPRGGNTIYF
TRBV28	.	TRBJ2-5	CASSFRAPISGFQETQYF
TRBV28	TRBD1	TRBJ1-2	CASTGTVYGYTF
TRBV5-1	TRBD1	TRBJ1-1	CASNNPGQGNTEAFF
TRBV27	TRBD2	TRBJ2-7	CASSLTSGRVSYEQYF
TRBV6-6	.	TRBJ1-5	CASSIAINQPQHF
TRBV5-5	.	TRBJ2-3	CASSNFKAGQRDTQYF
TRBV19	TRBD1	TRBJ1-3	CAAQESGGTIYF
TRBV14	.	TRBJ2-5	CASSQECRRSDRETQYF
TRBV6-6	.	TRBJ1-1	CASSHGTGDTEAFF
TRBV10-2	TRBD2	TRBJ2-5	CASSEGTSDQETQYF
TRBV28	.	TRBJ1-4	CASSLGGGNEKLFF
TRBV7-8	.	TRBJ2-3	CASSLNRPTDTQYF
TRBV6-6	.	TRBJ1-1	CASNRGPAPGTEAFF
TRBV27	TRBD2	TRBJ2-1	CASSPGVGAGEDEQFF
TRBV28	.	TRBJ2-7	CASSAERGFYEQYF
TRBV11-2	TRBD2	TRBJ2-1	CASLAFEGSGKHEQFF
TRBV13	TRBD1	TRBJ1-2	CASSLGDSYGYTF
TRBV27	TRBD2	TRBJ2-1	CASSSSLSGAYNEQFF
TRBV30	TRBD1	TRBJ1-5	CAWRGQANQPQHF
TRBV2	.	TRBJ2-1	CASSGMRGREQFF
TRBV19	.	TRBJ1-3	CARVAPKGKIRRGGNTIYF
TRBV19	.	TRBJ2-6	CASSPSGQGANVLTF
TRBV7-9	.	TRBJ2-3	CASSLGLATPRTDTQYF
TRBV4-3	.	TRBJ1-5	CASSQDTGSNQPQHF
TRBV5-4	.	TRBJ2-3	CASSFLVSTDTQYF
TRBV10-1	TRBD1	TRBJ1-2	CASRGQGAYGYTF
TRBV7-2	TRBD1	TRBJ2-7	CASSLGQGGREQYF
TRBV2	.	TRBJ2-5	CASSDSQETQYF
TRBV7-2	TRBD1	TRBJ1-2	CASSRDRVGTGYGYTF